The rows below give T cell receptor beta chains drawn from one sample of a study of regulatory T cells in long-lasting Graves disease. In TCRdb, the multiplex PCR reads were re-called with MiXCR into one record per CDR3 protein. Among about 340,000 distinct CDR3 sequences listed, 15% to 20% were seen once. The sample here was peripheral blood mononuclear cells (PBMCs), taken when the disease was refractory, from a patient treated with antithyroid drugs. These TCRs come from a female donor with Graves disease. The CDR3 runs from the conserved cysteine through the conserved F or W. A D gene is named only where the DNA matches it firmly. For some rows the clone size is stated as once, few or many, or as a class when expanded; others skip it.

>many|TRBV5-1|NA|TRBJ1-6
CASSSTVGDSPLHF
TGCGCCAGCAGCTCGACTGTGGGGGATTCACCCCTCCACTTT
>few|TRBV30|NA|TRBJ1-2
CAWSTRDGQGYTF
TGTGCCTGGAGTACCCGGGACGGCCAGGGCTACACCTTC
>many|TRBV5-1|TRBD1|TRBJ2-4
CASSLESRGAKNIQYF
TGTGCCAGCAGCTTGGAGTCCAGGGGGGCCAAAAACATTCAGTACTTC
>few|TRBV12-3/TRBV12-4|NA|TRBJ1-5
CASSSGWGGNQPQHF
TGTGCCAGCAGTTCCGGTTGGGGGGGCAATCAGCCCCAGCATTTT
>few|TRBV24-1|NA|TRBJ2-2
CATSDLSGPYTGELFF
TGTGCCACCAGTGATTTATCGGGGCCCTACACCGGGGAGCTGTTTTTT
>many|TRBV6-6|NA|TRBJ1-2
CASSYSLAYGYTF
TGTGCCAGCAGTTACTCGTTAGCCTATGGCTACACCTTC
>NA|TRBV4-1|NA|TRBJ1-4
CASSQLLGEKLFF
TGCGCCAGCAGCCAACTACTTGGTGAAAAACTGTTTTTT
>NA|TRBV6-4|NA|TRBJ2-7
CASGGTPGPYEQYF
TGTGCCAGCGGGGGTACACCAGGACCCTACGAGCAGTACTTC
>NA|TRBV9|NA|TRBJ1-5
CASSVGTSNQPQHF
TGTGCCAGCAGCGTAGGGACTAGCAATCAGCCCCAGCATTTT
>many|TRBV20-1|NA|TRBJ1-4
CSALQGEEKLFF
TGCAGTGCACTGCAGGGAGAGGAAAAACTGTTTTTT
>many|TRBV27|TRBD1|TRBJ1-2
CASMGRGNYGYTF
TGTGCCAGCATGGGCAGGGGGAACTATGGCTACACCTTC
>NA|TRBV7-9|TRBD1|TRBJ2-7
CASSSPGQAIHEQYF
TGTGCCAGCAGCTCTCCGGGACAGGCCATCCACGAGCAGTACTTC
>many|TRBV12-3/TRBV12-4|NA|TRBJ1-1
CASSLAQGIGEAFF
TGTGCCAGCAGTTTAGCACAGGGAATTGGAGAAGCTTTCTTT
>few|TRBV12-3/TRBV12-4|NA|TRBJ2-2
CASRMTGQNTGELFF
TGTGCCAGCAGAATGACCGGACAGAACACCGGGGAGCTGTTTTTT
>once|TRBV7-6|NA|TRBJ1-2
CASNSGGAYGYTF
TGTGCCAGCAATTCGGGGGGCGCCTATGGCTACACCTTC
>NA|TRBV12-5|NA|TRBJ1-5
CASGLPGRGQPQHF
TGTGCTAGTGGCCTCCCCGGGAGGGGACAGCCCCAGCATTTT